The clone carrying this T cell receptor (beta chain) was detected ten times or more. Its antigen is unidentified. The read gets to within 3 residues of the CDR3 end, and the germline J gene fills in the rest. There are 13 residues in the CDR3. The V gene's germline CDR1 is LNHDA and CDR2 SQIVND (reference sequence). Trimming took off 5 bases at V and 4 bases at J, with 11 bases between the two ends. Profiling relied on immunoSEQ multiplex PCR, and the TCRdb table lists in-frame clones only, not all of them. The profile covers 30,000 to 40,000 clones, none occurring a single time. This record comes from a study of T cell clonality in common variable immunodeficiency. Whole-study results and caveats: Reportedly, TCR beta sequences from common variable immunodeficiency showed fewer deletions and N-nucleotide insertions.

This rearrangement joins TRBV19 to TRBJ1-2, with D possibly being TRBD1 (6 bases). The TCR comes from a person between 18 and 75 years old in good health. The sample taken for sequencing was peripheral blood mononuclear cells. The chain's CDR3 is CASSPGQTYGYTF. The CDR3 bases that were read are TGTGCCAGTAGTCCAGGACAGACCTATGGC.